This record covers a single T cell receptor (beta chain). Its antigen target is currently unknown. Per-nucleotide qualities are absent, and no much larger clonotype sits a single base away. CD8 naive samples were obtained by positive selection for CCR7 among CD45RO-negative cells, yielding a CD45RA+CCR7+ population from which TemRA cells were excluded. The donors were healthy, HIV-negative adults who had no recently reported acute infections or vaccinations. All donors were Caucasian adults living in Nashville, Tennessee, USA. After blood collection by leukapheresis, PBMCs were isolated using Ficoll-Histopaque density gradient centrifugation and then cryopreserved in the vapor phase of liquid nitrogen. Purity and quantity of every magnetically sorted T cell population were checked by analytical flow cytometry. Genomic DNA was isolated from every sorted fraction and measured by UV absorbance on a Nanodrop 2000c.

The source of the sample is a study of shared clonotypes between healthy human individuals (dated by TCRdb to the early 2020s). Background for the entire study: The cohort comprised a couple of women and a few men aged 18 to 49 years. For each donor, CD4 naive and CD4 memory were each run on three plates, CD8 naive on two plates, and CD8 memory on one plate. The study deeply sequenced blood TCR repertoires of about 5 healthy adults to estimate repertoire size and the extent of clonotype sharing between individuals. Different laboratories and diverse techniques were used to prepare libraries and sequence TCR repertoires, to increase sequencing depth and limit assay-specific biases. Each donor's leukapheresis produced roughly between about 0.8 and 8.9 billion PBMCs. Study-level results and caveats: Because the study included only a small number of donors, the genetic and exposure-history diversity represented was limited. When several donors were compared, the shared fraction of clonotypes was about 5% for naive CD4, approximately 3.5% for naive CD8, more than 2% for memory CD4, and 0.3% to 0.5% for memory CD8. Sampling was restricted to blood, and TCR repertoires in tissues likely differ from the TCR repertoires found in blood. Incomplete sequencing was indicated by rarefaction of sorted-subset datasets, despite the large sequencing depth. Larger estimated clonotype richness was generally found for naive subsets than for memory subsets. Clonotypes shared by all four sorted-subset donors showed higher generation probabilities than non-shared clonotypes. Based on pairwise subsampling, the degree of clonotype sharing among donors was expected to be affected by sequencing depth.

Using the deep immunoSEQ assay, multiplex PCR amplified TCR CDR3 regions from genomic DNA. Extracted genomic DNA from each cell subset was spread evenly across all wells of several immunoSEQ 96-well plates, with each plate serving as a replicate. For sorted subsets, each replicate PCR was loaded with approximately 200 ng genomic DNA, equivalent to about 30,000 T cell genomes. Purified libraries were quantified with a Qubit 3.0 fluorometer, sized on a Bioanalyzer 2100, and re-quantified with the KAPA Library Quantification kit. A separate single-read 150-cycle Illumina NextSeq 550 flow cell was used to sequence each immunoSEQ 96-well plate. In the original analysis: Because only junctional sequences without quality scores were contained in the immunoSEQ output, filtering matching that applied to full-length reads could not be performed. To assign V/J genes and CDR3, sequences were annotated using PyIR, a Python wrapper for IgBLAST v1.9, with IMGT germline references. Any read was removed if the V/J assignment was weak (E-value above 1e-6), the CDR3 was missing, or the read contained stop codons, out-of-frame junctions, or ambiguous translated residues. A V3J clonotype was defined by an identical inferred V gene, J gene, and CDR3 amino acid sequence. Percentage overlap between repertoires was calculated by dividing the number of shared unique clonotypes by the size of the smaller repertoire. Three approaches were used to assess repertoire richness: RTK rarefaction, the Chao1 estimator, and Recon v2.1 estimates of unobserved clonotypes. OLGA was used to compute generation probabilities for all TCRbeta clonotypes that the gDNA method yielded from a handful of donors. TCRdb provides this immuneACCESS table in a form limited to in-frame rearrangements. Some clones are lacking; in checked studies, under half of them reflect an unresolved V gene, and why the rest are absent is not known. V and J calls and clone size come straight from that table; D and trimming were deduced from the DNA. The sample yields more than 500,000 clones; about 95% were counted once. 0.11% of the sample goes to the ten largest clones.

After removal of 5 bases from V and 8 bases from J, the junction retains 9 bases not matched to a gene. The germline V gene (reference sequence) yields SEHNR for CDR1 and FQNEAQ for CDR2. The CDR3, cysteine through phenylalanine, is 14 amino acids long. Just the 42-base CDR3 DNA is kept, in frame starting at base 1. This TCR was recovered from a woman aged 25 to 39 in good health. The sequence links TRBV7-9 to TRBJ2-1; TRBD2 lines up with 7 middle nucleotides. The sequencing input was naive CD8+ T cells sorted from blood. Explained via the paper, the cell subset or site label denotes: CD45RA+CCR7+. The DNA sequence follows: TGTGCCAGCAGCGAATCCGGGACTATCGATGAGCAGTTCTTC. This sequence encodes CASSESGTIDEQFF.